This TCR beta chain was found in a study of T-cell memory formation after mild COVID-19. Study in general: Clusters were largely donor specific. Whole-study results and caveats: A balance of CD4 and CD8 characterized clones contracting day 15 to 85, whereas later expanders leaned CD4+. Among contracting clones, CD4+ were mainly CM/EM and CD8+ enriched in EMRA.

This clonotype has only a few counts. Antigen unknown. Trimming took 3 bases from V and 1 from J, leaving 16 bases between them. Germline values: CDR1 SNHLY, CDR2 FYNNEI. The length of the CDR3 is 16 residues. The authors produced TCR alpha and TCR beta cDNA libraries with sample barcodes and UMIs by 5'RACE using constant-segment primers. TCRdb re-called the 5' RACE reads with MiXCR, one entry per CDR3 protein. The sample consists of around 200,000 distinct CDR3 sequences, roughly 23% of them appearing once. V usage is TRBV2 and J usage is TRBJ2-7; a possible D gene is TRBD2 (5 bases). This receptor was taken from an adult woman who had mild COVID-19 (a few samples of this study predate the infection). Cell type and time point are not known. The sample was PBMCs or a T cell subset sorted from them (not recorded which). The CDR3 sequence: CASSDTEDFLSYEQYF. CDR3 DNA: TGTGCCAGCAGTGACACTGAGGACTTCCTATCCTACGAGCAGTACTTC.